Listed below are T cell receptor beta chains from one sample, sequenced in a study of cytomegalovirus exposure and HLA in healthy donors. Sequencing used immunoSEQ multiplex PCR; TCRdb keeps in-frame clones, though not all of them. In the table there are about 90,000 clones, around 85% of which are singletons. The sample consisted of PBMCs. The receptor set was obtained from a man aged 18 to 29 in good health and CMV-seronegative. The CDR3 runs from the conserved cysteine through the conserved F or W. D genes are given only for firm matches. Size is omitted from some rows. Given values are once, few, many or a class for expanded clones.

V,D,size,J,DNA,CDR3
TRBV29-1,TRBD2,.,TRBJ2-3,TGCAGCGTTGAACTAGCGGACTCAGAGGGCACAGATACGCAGTATTTT,CSVELADSEGTDTQYF
TRBV7-6,TRBD2,.,TRBJ2-1,TGTGCCAGCAGCCGGACTAGCGGGTACAATGAGCAGTTCTTC,CASSRTSGYNEQFF
TRBV30,.,.,TRBJ1-1,TGTGCCTGGAGTGTACGGGAGAACACTGAAGCTTTCTTT,CAWSVRENTEAFF
TRBV30,.,.,TRBJ1-5,TGTGCCTGGAGTGTAGTGGAGGGGAGAGCGGGTAGACAGCCCCAGCATTTT,CAWSVVEGRAGRQPQHF
TRBV7-8,TRBD2,.,TRBJ2-1,TGTGCCAGCAGCCCTCGGACTAGCGGGACCTCTAGGGAGCAGTTCTTC,CASSPRTSGTSREQFF
TRBV27,TRBD2,.,TRBJ2-1,TGTGCCAGCAGTCTTACCGGGACTAGCAGATACAATGAGCAGTTCTTC,CASSLTGTSRYNEQFF
TRBV9,TRBD1,.,TRBJ1-2,TGTGCCAGCAGCCCAGTGAGGTCAGGGGGCTCGGGCTATGGCTACACCTTC,CASSPVRSGGSGYGYTF
TRBV10-3,.,.,TRBJ2-5,TGTGCCATCAGTGAGTCTTTTGGTCTAGTTGAAGAGACCCAGTACTTC,CAISESFGLVEETQYF
TRBV11-1,.,.,TRBJ1-2,TGTGCCAGCAGCGCTGGGTTCGGGGACTATGGCTACACCTTC,CASSAGFGDYGYTF
TRBV7-9,TRBD2,.,TRBJ2-1,TGTGCCAGCGAGACTAGCGGGAGTTATGAGCAGTTCTTC,CASETSGSYEQFF
TRBV6-5,.,.,TRBJ2-1,TGTGCCAGCACGGGACGGGGAGGCTACAATGAGCAGTTCTTC,CASTGRGGYNEQFF
TRBV5-8,.,.,TRBJ2-7,TGTGCCAGCAGCCCTCTCCCTAGCGCCAGCTCCTACGAGCAGTACTTC,CASSPLPSASSYEQYF
TRBV28,TRBD1,.,TRBJ1-1,TGTGCCAGTTTTAAGGGACAGGAGACTGAAGCTTTCTTT,CASFKGQETEAFF
TRBV5-1,.,.,TRBJ2-1,TGCGCCAGCAGCTCTGTGGGGGGCTCCTACAATGAGCAGTTCTTC,CASSSVGGSYNEQFF
TRBV7-2,TRBD2,.,TRBJ2-3,TGTGCCAGCAGCTTAGCGGCGGGAGTTTCAGATACGCAGTATTTT,CASSLAAGVSDTQYF
TRBV5-1,.,.,TRBJ1-4,TGCGCCAGCAGCCTCACATGGAATGAAAAACTGTTTTTT,CASSLTWNEKLFF
TRBV10-2,TRBD1,.,TRBJ2-2,TGCGCCAGCATTCCGACAGGGTCGGGAACCGGGGAGCTGTTTTTT,CASIPTGSGTGELFF
TRBV27,TRBD2,once,TRBJ2-2,TGTGCCAGCCTCCCCCCGAGCGGGACGAACACCGGGGAGCTGTTTTTT,CASLPPSGTNTGELFF
TRBV4-2,.,.,TRBJ2-3,TGTGCCAGCAGCCAAGATGGCCAGGGGGGAGCAGATACGCAGTATTTT,CASSQDGQGGADTQYF
TRBV7-2,.,once,TRBJ2-4,TGTGCCAGCAGCTTCCGGGAGAGTACCTTGTACCCCAAAAACATTCAGTACTTC,CASSFRESTLYPKNIQYF
TRBV27,TRBD1,.,TRBJ2-7,TGTGCCAGCAGTTCGGGACAGGGACCCTACGAGCAGTACTTC,CASSSGQGPYEQYF
TRBV7-3,.,few,TRBJ1-1,TGTGCCAGCAGCTTGGCCCGAGGGAACACTGAAGCTTTCTTT,CASSLARGNTEAFF
TRBV29-1,.,.,TRBJ1-2,TGCAGCGTGGGGCCAGGGGCGCGGGACTATGGCTACACCTTC,CSVGPGARDYGYTF
TRBV2,.,once,TRBJ2-7,TGTGCCAGCAGTGGAGACGGTCCACAGAAGGAGTACTTC,CASSGDGPQKEYF
TRBV7-9,TRBD2,.,TRBJ2-1,TGTGCCAGCAGCCAGGGGCTAGCGGGAGTGTTCTTC,CASSQGLAGVFF
TRBV11-2,.,.,TRBJ2-5,TGTGCCAGCAGCGTGGGGACTCTTAAAGAGACCCAGTACTTC,CASSVGTLKETQYF
TRBV25-1,TRBD1,.,TRBJ1-2,TGTGCCAGCAGTGAATATGGGACAGGGCGATTAGGAGGCTACACCTTC,CASSEYGTGRLGGYTF
TRBV18,TRBD1,.,TRBJ1-5,TGTGCCAGCTCACCACAACAGGGGGCAGGTAGCAATCAGCCCCAGCATTTT,CASSPQQGAGSNQPQHF
TRBV5-4,TRBD1,.,TRBJ2-5,TGTGCCAGCAGCCAGGACAGGGCAAACTCCCAAGAGACCCAGTACTTC,CASSQDRANSQETQYF
TRBV6-4,TRBD1,few,TRBJ2-1,TGTGCCAGCAGTGACGGGACAGGTGGCAATGAGCAGTTCTTC,CASSDGTGGNEQFF
TRBV27,.,.,TRBJ2-4,TGTGCCAGCAGTTTTCTCGATACAGCAGAGAGCCAAAATCTGTACTTC,CASSFLDTAESQNLYF
TRBV11-1,.,.,TRBJ2-3,TGTGCCAGCAGCTTAATAGCAGAGGGAGTGGGAGATACGCAGTATTTT,CASSLIAEGVGDTQYF
TRBV2,TRBD1,once,TRBJ1-1,TGTGCCAGCAGTGCTCGGGACAGGAACACTGAAGCTTTCTTT,CASSARDRNTEAFF
TRBV2,.,.,TRBJ2-4,TGTGCCAGCAGTCCGTCCCGGAGCATTCAGTACTTC,CASSPSRSIQYF
TRBV29-1,TRBD2,once,TRBJ2-7,TGCAGCGTTCAGACTAGCGGCAGCTCCTACGAGCAGTACTTC,CSVQTSGSSYEQYF
TRBV29-1,.,.,TRBJ1-1,TGCAGCGTTGAACAGCTCGGGAACCACTTAGATAACACTGAAGCTTTCTTT,CSVEQLGNHLDNTEAFF
TRBV6-1,TRBD1,few,TRBJ1-4,TGTGCCAGCATGGGCCGGGACAGGATTAATGAAAAACTGTTTTTT,CASMGRDRINEKLFF